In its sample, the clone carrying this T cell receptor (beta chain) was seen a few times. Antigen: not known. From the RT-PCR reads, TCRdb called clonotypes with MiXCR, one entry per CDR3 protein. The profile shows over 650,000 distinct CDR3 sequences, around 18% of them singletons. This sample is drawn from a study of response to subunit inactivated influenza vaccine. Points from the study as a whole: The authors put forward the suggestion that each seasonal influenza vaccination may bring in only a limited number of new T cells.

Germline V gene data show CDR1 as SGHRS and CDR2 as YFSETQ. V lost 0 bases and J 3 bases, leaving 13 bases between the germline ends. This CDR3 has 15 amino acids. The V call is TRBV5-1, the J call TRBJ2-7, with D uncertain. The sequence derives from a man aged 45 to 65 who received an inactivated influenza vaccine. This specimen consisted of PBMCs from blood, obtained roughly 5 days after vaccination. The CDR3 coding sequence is TGCGCCAGCAGCTTGGTACAAGGCCATAACTACGAGCAGTACTTC. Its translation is CASSLVQGHNYEQYF.